The 8 T cell receptor beta chains given below trace back to one sample, sequenced in a study of T cell repertoires in cytomegalovirus infection. MiXCR, applied by TCRdb to the reads, yields one record per CDR3 protein. The sample includes around 300,000 distinct CDR3 sequences, around 20% of them seen just once. These receptors lack a known antigen. The sequences come from cultured PBMCs, collected from culture after CMV antigen stimulation. These receptors all stem from a human donor in good health (CMV status not recorded). Some clones in this sample may be carry-over from other donors' samples.

This clonotype came up many times. This sequence joins TRBV6-1 and TRBJ1-1; D is undetermined. V gave up 6 bases and J gave up 0 bases, with 11 bases separating them. Germline V gives CDR1 MNHNS, CDR2 SASEGT. This CDR3 region has 14 residues. The CDR3 here is CASSQITVNTEAFF. The CDR3 nucleotides read TGTGCCAGCAGCCAAATTACAGTGAACACTGAAGCTTTCTTT.

This clonotype turned up a few times. The rearrangement links TRBV2 to TRBJ1-4; TRBD1 is a possible D gene (5 bases). CDR1 is SNHLY, CDR2 FYNNEI, per germline. Trimming removed 10 bases from V and 3 bases from J, with 9 bases in between. The CDR3 is 12 residues long. The CDR3 nucleotides read TGTGCCACCCGACAGCCTAATGAAAAACTGTTTTTT. It codes for CATRQPNEKLFF.

This clonotype was found many times. The CDR3 is CASSARTGGGTEAFF. The DNA for the CDR3 is TGTGCCAGCAGCGCCAGGACAGGGGGAGGCACTGAAGCTTTCTTT. V is TRBV7-9 and J is TRBJ1-1; TRBD1 matches at 10 bases. This CDR3 spans 15 amino acids. Germline CDR1 reads SEHNR; CDR2 reads FQNEAQ (reference sequence). V dropped 5 bases and J dropped 4; count of bases not matched to a gene: 7.

As for this clonotype: Given the absence of the conserved phenylalanine or tryptophan at the CDR3 end, a read error is likely. The J gene is TRBJ2-3, the V gene TRBV7-9; 8 bases agree with TRBD1. The V gene end was trimmed by 1 base and the J gene end by 4 bases; junction bases not matched to a gene: 4. This CDR3 is built from 15 residues. Germline assignment: CDR1 SEHNR and CDR2 FQNEAQ (reference sequence). The chain's CDR3 is CASSLGDRKPDTQYS. In nucleotides, the CDR3 is TGTGCCAGCAGCTTAGGGGACAGGAAACCAGATACGCAGTATTCT.

This clonotype was detected a few times. V and J are TRBV27 and TRBJ2-1; D is perhaps TRBD2 (6 bases). Germline CDR1 and CDR2: MNHEY and SMNVEV (reference sequence). The CDR3 is 14 amino acids. V dropped 5 bases and J dropped 5 bases, with 13 bases sitting between them. Here the CDR3 reads CASSLSGDDNEQFF. The CDR3 DNA reads as TGTGCCAGCAGTCTGTCGGGGGATGACAATGAGCAGTTCTTC.

V is TRBV3-1 and J is TRBJ1-5; maybe TRBD1 (5 bases). The CDR3 contains 14 residues. V lost 1 base and J lost 3, with 7 bases in between. CDR1 and CDR2 (germline): LGHDT, YNNKEL (reference sequence). The DNA of the CDR3 is TGTGCCAGCAGCCAAGGACAGTACAATCAGCCCCAGCATTTT. Translating gives CASSQGQYNQPQHF.

In its sample, this clonotype was seen many times. The J gene is TRBJ2-7, the V gene TRBV4-3, with 12 positions matching TRBD2. V shed 0 bases, J shed 5 bases, and the junction held 5 bases outside the gene matches. Looked up from germline, CDR1 is LGHNA and CDR2 is YSLEER. This CDR3 is 16 amino acids long. CDR3 region: CASSQDLAGGTHEQYF. CDR3 nucleotides: TGCGCCAGCAGCCAAGACCTAGCGGGAGGGACCCACGAGCAGTACTTC.

As regards this clonotype: This may arise from a read error, as a much more abundant clone is one base away. The missing conserved phenylalanine or tryptophan at the end of this CDR3 makes a read error likely. This rearrangement joins TRBV7-2 to TRBJ1-1; possible D gene TRBD1, 5 bases. V was trimmed by 0 bases and J by 5 bases, leaving 13 bases between them. Germline V gives CDR1 SGHTA, CDR2 FQGNSA. CDR3 length: 15 amino acids. CDR3 bases: TGTGCCAGCAGCTTAGCGAATCGGGGGGTAACTGAAGCTTTCTTA. It specifies CASSLANRGVTEAFL.